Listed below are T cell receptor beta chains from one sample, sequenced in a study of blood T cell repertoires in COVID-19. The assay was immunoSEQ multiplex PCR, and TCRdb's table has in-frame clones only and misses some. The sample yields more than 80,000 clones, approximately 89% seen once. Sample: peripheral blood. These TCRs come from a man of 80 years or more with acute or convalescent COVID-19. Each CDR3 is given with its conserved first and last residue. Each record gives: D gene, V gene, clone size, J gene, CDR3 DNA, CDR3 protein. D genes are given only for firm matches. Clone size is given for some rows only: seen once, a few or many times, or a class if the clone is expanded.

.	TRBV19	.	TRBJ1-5	TGTGCCAGTAAACCGGGTGCTGGCAATCAGCCCCAGCATTTT	CASKPGAGNQPQHF
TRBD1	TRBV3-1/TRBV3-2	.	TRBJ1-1	TGTGCCAGCAGCCAAGAGGGACAGGGAGGGAGTGAAGCTTTCTTT	CASSQEGQGGSEAFF
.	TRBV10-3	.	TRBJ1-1	TGTGCCATCAGTGAACGGGAGAACACTGAAGCTTTCTTT	CAISERENTEAFF
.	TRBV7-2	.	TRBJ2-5	TGTGCCAGCAGCTTGAACCCTGTGGCAGAGACCCAGTACTTC	CASSLNPVAETQYF
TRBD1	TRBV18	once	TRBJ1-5	TGTGCCAGCTCACTTACACAGGGGGTGGACAATCAGCCCCAGCATTTT	CASSLTQGVDNQPQHF
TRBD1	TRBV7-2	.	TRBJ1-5	TGTGCCAGCAGGTCAGGGGGGAGACAGCCCCAGCATTTT	CASRSGGRQPQHF
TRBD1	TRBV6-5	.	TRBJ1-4	TGTGCCAGCAGTCGCGGACAGGTCGGGAATGAAAAACTGTTTTTT	CASSRGQVGNEKLFF
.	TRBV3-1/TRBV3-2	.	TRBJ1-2	TGTGCCAGCAGCCAACTCTCCCCCAGGAGGGAGGCTAACTATGGCTACACCTTC	CASSQLSPRREANYGYTF
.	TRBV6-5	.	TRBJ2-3	TGTGCCAGCAGCCTTTCGGAGGGGAGCACAGATACGCAGTATTTT	CASSLSEGSTDTQYF
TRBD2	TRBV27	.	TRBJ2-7	TGTGCCAGCAGCTACGGGACTAGCGGGAGGAAGGGGTTCTACGAGCAGTACTTC	CASSYGTSGRKGFYEQYF
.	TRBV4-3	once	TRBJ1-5	TGCGCCAGCAGCCAAGATCAGGGTAGCAATCAGCCCCAGCATTTT	CASSQDQGSNQPQHF
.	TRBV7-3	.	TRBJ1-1	TGTGCCAGCAGCCCTAGGGGGTCGGCTGAAGCTTTCTTT	CASSPRGSAEAFF
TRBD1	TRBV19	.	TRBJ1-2	TGTGCCAGTAGTGAAGGGGACAGGCTTGCTAACTATGGCTACACCTTC	CASSEGDRLANYGYTF
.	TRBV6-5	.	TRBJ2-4	TGTGCCAGCAGTACGACTGGCCTAGCCAAAAACATTCAGTACTTC	CASSTTGLAKNIQYF
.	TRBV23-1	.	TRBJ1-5	TGCGCCAGCAGTCTTTCCAGGGAGGGCAATCAGCCCCAGCATTTT	CASSLSREGNQPQHF
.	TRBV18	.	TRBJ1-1	TGTGCCAGCTCACCACCGCCGGGGAGGGGGACTGAAGCTTTCTTT	CASSPPPGRGTEAFF
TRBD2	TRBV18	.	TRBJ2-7	TGTGCCAGCTCACCACCCGGTTTAGCGGGAAGCTACGAGCAGTACTTC	CASSPPGLAGSYEQYF
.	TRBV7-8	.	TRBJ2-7	TGTGCCAGCAGCTTAGTTCTAGAAGTTGACGAGCAGTACTTC	CASSLVLEVDEQYF
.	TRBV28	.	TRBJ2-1	TGTGCCAGCAGTTTATCGGTTCTGGGCAGGCGGGGTGAGCAGTTCTTC	CASSLSVLGRRGEQFF
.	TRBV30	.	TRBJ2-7	TGTGCCTGGAGTGTAGGGGCCGGGCAGTACTTC	CAWSVGAGQYF
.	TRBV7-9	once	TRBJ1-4	TGTGCCAGCAGCCCCGAGCCCCCAACTAATGAAAAACTGTTTTTT	CASSPEPPTNEKLFF
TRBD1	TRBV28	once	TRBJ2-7	TGTGCCACCCAACGGACAGGGCTCCTCGAGCAGTACTTC	CATQRTGLLEQYF
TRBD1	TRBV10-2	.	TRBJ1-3	TGCGCCAGCAGTGAGGGCGGACAGGGTCCGGGAAACACCATATATTTT	CASSEGGQGPGNTIYF
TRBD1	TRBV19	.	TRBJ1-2	TGTGCCAGTAGCGAACTGGACAGGGGGCATGGCTACACCTTC	CASSELDRGHGYTF
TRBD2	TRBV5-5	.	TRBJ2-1	TGTGCCAGCAGCTCGGCCCCTAGCGGCACAAGCTCCTACAATGAGCAGTTCTTC	CASSSAPSGTSSYNEQFF
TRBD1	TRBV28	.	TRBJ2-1	TGTGCCAGCAGTTTTTGGGACAGGGGGTACAATGAGCAGTTCTTC	CASSFWDRGYNEQFF
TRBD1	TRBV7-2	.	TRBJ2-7	TGTGCCAGCAGCTATTCGGACAGGGGCACCTACGAGCAGTACTTC	CASSYSDRGTYEQYF